This T cell receptor beta chain was obtained from a study of long-term antiretroviral therapy in people with HIV. Version v3.0 of the immunoSEQ assay ran at survey level. Sequencing was directed toward about 40,000-50,000 T-cell genomes in each sample. Sequenced by immunoSEQ multiplex PCR; TCRdb stores in-frame clones only, minus some. The table records some 23,000 clones, 80% to 95% of them present only once. The V gene's germline CDR1 is PRHDT and CDR2 FYEKMQ (reference sequence). The length of the CDR3 is 16 residues. V gave up 6 bases and J gave up 10 bases, with 22 bases separating them. Specimens carried roughly 0.9-11 million cryopreserved PBMC before DNA extraction. Study conclusions and caveats: Pre-ART clonal expansions dominated every time point's repertoire. Repertoires looked antigen-experienced, with only a slight naive shift after ART.

A word on this clone: Antigen unknown.

Sequenced here: unsorted PBMCs, sampled 7.6 years after starting antiretroviral therapy. This sequence originates from a woman aged 40-49 years with HIV. The chain combines TRBV13 with TRBJ1-6; tentative D call: TRBD1 (5 bases). The chain's CDR3 is CASRPTSGRNGSPLHF. The CDR3 DNA follows: TGTGCCAGCAGGCCAACATCGGGACGAAACGGATCACCCCTCCACTTT.